Reported below is one T cell receptor beta chain. Antigen unknown. This record comes from a study of T cell repertoires in cytomegalovirus infection. The germline V gene has CDR1 MNHEY and CDR2 SMNVEV (reference sequence). The V segment lost 2 bases and the J segment 6 bases; nucleotides outside the gene matches: 7. The CDR3 covers 15 residues. MiXCR, run by TCRdb on the reads, gives a single entry per CDR3 protein. The table shows around 99,000 distinct CDR3 sequences, with around 28% occurring only once. The sequenced sample was CD8+ T cells from cultured PBMCs, obtained from culture after CMV antigen stimulation. The TCR comes from a human donor in good health (CMV status not recorded). Some clones in this sample may be carry-over from other donors' samples. This chain links TRBV27 with TRBJ2-5, with 9 bases aligning to TRBD2. The CDR3 reads CASSLAGGPLKTQYF. As DNA, the CDR3 is TGTGCCAGCAGTTTAGCGGGGGGGCCGCTTAAGACCCAGTACTTC.